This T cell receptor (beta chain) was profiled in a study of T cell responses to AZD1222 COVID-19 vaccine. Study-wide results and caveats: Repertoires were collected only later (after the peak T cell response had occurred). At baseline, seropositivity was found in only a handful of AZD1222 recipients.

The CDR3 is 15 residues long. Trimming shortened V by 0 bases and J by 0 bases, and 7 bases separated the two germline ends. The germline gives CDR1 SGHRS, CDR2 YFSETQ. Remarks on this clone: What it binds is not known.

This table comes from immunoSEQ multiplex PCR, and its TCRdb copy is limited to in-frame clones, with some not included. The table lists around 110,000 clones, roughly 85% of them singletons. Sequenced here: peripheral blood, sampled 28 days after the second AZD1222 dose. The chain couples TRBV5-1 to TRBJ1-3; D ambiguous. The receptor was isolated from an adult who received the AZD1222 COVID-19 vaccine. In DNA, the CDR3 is TGCGCCAGCAGCTTGGGTGCAGGCTCTGGAAACACCATATATTTT. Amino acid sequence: CASSLGAGSGNTIYF.